These 32 T cell receptor beta chains were sequenced from one sample in a study of OX40 agonist ivuxolimab in advanced cancers. Profiling relied on immunoSEQ multiplex PCR, and the TCRdb table lists in-frame clones only, not all of them. The table records 70,000 or so clones, more than 80% of them present only once. The sample in question was CD4+ or CD8+ T cells sorted from blood, obtained in a trial of the OX40 agonist ivuxolimab. The receptors were sampled from an adult with an advanced solid tumor such as melanoma, head and neck, liver or kidney cancer.

The chain couples TRBV6-1 to TRBJ2-3, with 9 bases lining up with TRBD2. V dropped 4 bases and J dropped 0; count of bases not matched to a gene: 11. The CDR3 loop spans 18 amino acids. CDR1 MNHNS and CDR2 SASEGT come from the germline V gene. The CDR3 nucleotides read TGTGCCAGCAGTGGGGTGCTAGCGGGACGTTCTAGCACAGATACGCAGTATTTT. It yields the protein CASSGVLAGRSSTDTQYF.

The chain recombines TRBV7-2 with TRBJ1-5; D is possibly TRBD1 (5 bases). Trimming left V 4 bases short and J 9 bases short, with 16 bases between. The CDR3 spans 14 residues. Germline assignment: CDR1 SGHTA and CDR2 FQGNSA. CDR3: CASSSPGAIWPQHF. In DNA, the CDR3 is TGTGCCAGCAGCTCTCCTGGGGCCATCTGGCCCCAGCATTTT.

The gene calls are TRBV6-1 and TRBJ2-2, with 11 bases fitting TRBD1. The trim removed 4 bases at V and 0 bases at J, leaving 7 bases unmatched. The CDR3 runs to 18 residues. The germline gives CDR1 MNHNS, CDR2 SASEGT. The CDR3 here is CASSGARTGGPNTGELFF. The DNA for the CDR3 is TGTGCCAGCAGTGGCGCGAGGACAGGGGGCCCGAACACCGGGGAGCTGTTTTTT.

The genes are TRBV7-9 and TRBJ2-7; D unresolved. The CDR3 has 12 amino acids. Trimming took 3 bases from V and 4 from J, leaving 7 bases between them. Germline V lookup: CDR1 SEHNR, CDR2 FQNEAQ (reference sequence). The CDR3 region is CASSFGEYEQYF. In nucleotides, the CDR3 is TGTGCCAGCAGCTTTGGCGAATACGAGCAGTACTTC.

The CDR3 spells CASSLGRRGPYNEQFF. The CDR3 DNA reads as TGTGCCAGCAGCTTAGGGAGGAGGGGGCCCTACAATGAGCAGTTCTTC. The rearrangement links TRBV11-3 to TRBJ2-1; D is possibly TRBD1 (7 bases). The CDR3 extends over 16 amino acids. The V gene's germline CDR1 is SGHNT and CDR2 YENEEA. V was trimmed by 1 base and J by 2 bases, leaving 12 bases between them.

V is TRBV5-4 and J is TRBJ2-1; D could derive from TRBD1 or TRBD2 (5 bases each). Germline assignment: CDR1 SGHNT and CDR2 YYREEE (reference sequence). The V end lost 5 bases, the J end lost 3 bases, and 21 bases lay between the germline ends. The CDR3 consists of 17 residues. CDR3 protein: CASRSPGPQYFYNEQFF. CDR3 nucleotides: TGTGCCAGCAGGTCGCCGGGACCCCAATACTTCTACAATGAGCAGTTCTTC.

The rearrangement uses TRBV6-5 and TRBJ2-2; D is unclear. Trimming cost V 8 bases and J 1 base, with 11 bases left between them. CDR1 and CDR2 from the germline V gene are MNHEY and SVGAGI. CDR3 length: 14 amino acids. Here the CDR3 DNA reads TGTGCCAGCTGTTGGGCTGTGAACACCGGGGAGCTGTTTTTT. Translated: CASCWAVNTGELFF.

The chain combines TRBV27 with TRBJ2-2; the D gene is possibly TRBD2 (6 bases). Trimming removed 7 bases from V and 4 bases from J, with 10 bases in between. Germline loops: CDR1 MNHEY, CDR2 SMNVEV (reference sequence). CDR3 length: 13 residues. The CDR3 here is CASTSLATGELFF. CDR3 nucleotides: TGTGCCAGCACCTCACTAGCCACCGGGGAGCTGTTTTTT.

V usage is TRBV19 and J usage is TRBJ2-7; D is tentatively TRBD1 or TRBD2 (5 bases each). The germline V gene encodes CDR1 LNHDA and CDR2 SQIVND (reference sequence). The CDR3 is 13 residues long. Deletions cut 3 bases from V and 2 bases from J, with 8 bases between. DNA of the CDR3: TGTGCCAGTAGTATGGGGGTAGCCTACGAGCAGTACTTC. Amino acids: CASSMGVAYEQYF.

V usage is TRBV27 and J usage is TRBJ1-2; D is uncertain. Germline V lookup: CDR1 MNHEY, CDR2 SMNVEV (reference sequence). CDR3 length: 11 residues. The CDR3 nucleotides read TGTAAAGCGGGCATGAAGGATGGCTACACCTTC. This codes for CKAGMKDGYTF.

The chain carries TRBV19 and TRBJ1-6; D is uncertain. Germline CDR1 reads LNHDA; CDR2 reads SQIVND (reference sequence). The CDR3 has 15 amino acids. Trimming took 1 base from V and 7 from J, leaving 11 bases between them. This CDR3 reads CASSIGQGENSPLHF. The CDR3 nucleotides read TGTGCCAGTAGTATAGGTCAAGGTGAGAATTCACCCCTCCACTTT.

In this sample, this clone turned up a few times. Other DNA sequences within the sample encode an identical CDR3. This chain joins TRBV6-6 and TRBJ2-1, with D perhaps matching TRBD1 (6 bases). V was pared by 2 bases and J by 7 bases, with 12 bases between. Per germline, CDR1 MNHNY and CDR2 SVGAGI (reference sequence). The length of the CDR3 is 14 residues. In DNA form, the CDR3 reads TGTGCCAGCAGTTACAGGCCAGGGGCAAATGAGCAGTTCTTC. Amino acid sequence: CASSYRPGANEQFF.

The CDR3 reads CASSPDRGPHQPQHF. The CDR3 coding sequence is TGCGCCAGCAGTCCGGACAGGGGCCCCCATCAGCCCCAGCATTTT. The chain uses TRBV4-1 and TRBJ1-5; TRBD1 agrees at 9 bases. The germline V gene has CDR1 MGHRA and CDR2 YSYEKL. This CDR3 is 15 amino acids long. J gave up 5 bases and V 6 bases, and 8 bases lay outside the gene matches.

The rearrangement uses TRBV9 and TRBJ1-1; D is unresolved. CDR1 is SGDLS, CDR2 YYNGEE, per germline. CDR3 length: 12 amino acids. V lost 4 bases to trimming and J lost 6 bases, with 10 bases between them. CDR3 in DNA: TGTGCCAGCAGCCCGTCAGGCGCTGAAGCTTTCTTT. Translation gives CASSPSGAEAFF.

The CDR3 nucleotides are TGTGCCAGCAGGGAGAATGAGCAGTTCTTC. Protein product: CASRENEQFF. The rearrangement joins TRBV2 to TRBJ2-1; D gene unclear. The CDR3 consists of 10 residues. Per germline, CDR1 SNHLY and CDR2 FYNNEI. Between the trimmed V and J ends, which lost 6 bases and 7 bases, there was a span of 4 bases.

The chain carries TRBV14 and TRBJ1-1; D call uncertain. The CDR3 sequence is 12 residues long. CDR1 and CDR2 (germline): SGHDN, FVKESK. The V and J ends lost 6 bases and 4 bases respectively, with 9 bases between them. The CDR3 reads CASSPWGTEAFF. CDR3 DNA: TGTGCCAGCAGTCCTTGGGGCACTGAAGCTTTCTTT.

The V gene is TRBV28, the J gene TRBJ2-7; D unresolved. The CDR3 runs to 18 residues. CDR1 MDHEN and CDR2 SYDVKM come from the germline V gene. Trimming pared 2 bases from V and 5 bases from J, leaving 25 bases between. CDR3 in amino acids: CASSLILARSPIPNEQYF. As DNA, the CDR3 is TGTGCCAGCAGTTTAATACTTGCACGTTCCCCTATCCCCAACGAGCAGTACTTC.

The V gene is TRBV7-3, the J gene TRBJ1-6; D might be TRBD1 (6 bases). V was trimmed by 2 bases and J by 9 bases, leaving 11 bases between them. In germline, CDR1 is SGHTA, CDR2 FQGTGA. This CDR3 region has 14 residues. The CDR3 is CASSLAGVGSPLHF. The CDR3 DNA sequence: TGTGCCAGCAGCTTAGCAGGGGTCGGTTCACCCCTCCACTTT. The whole variable domain, filled in from reference TRBV7-3 and TRBJ1-6, reads GAGVSQTPSNKVTEKGKYVELRCDPISGHTALYWYRQSLGQGPEFLIYFQGTGAADDSGLPNDRFFAVRPEGSVSTLKIQRTERGDSAVYLCASSLAGVGSPLHFGNGTRLTVT.

The chain couples TRBV7-8 to TRBJ2-7, with D possibly being TRBD2 (5 bases). Trimming left V 7 bases short and J 0 bases short, with 13 bases between. CDR1 SGHVS and CDR2 FQNEAQ come from the germline V gene. The CDR3 consists of 14 residues. The CDR3 bases are TGTGCCAGCACCCTAGGTGGGAGCTCCTACGAGCAGTACTTC. Amino acid sequence: CASTLGGSSYEQYF.

The chain carries TRBV28 and TRBJ2-7; D perhaps matches TRBD2 (7 bases). The V end was cut by 2 bases, the J end by 4 bases, with 18 bases between. CDR1 and CDR2 (germline): MDHEN, SYDVKM. The CDR3 loop spans 16 amino acids. CDR3 region: CASSLGGGSVNYEQYF. Here the CDR3 DNA reads TGTGCCAGCAGTTTAGGGGGGGGCTCCGTCAATTACGAGCAGTACTTC.

The chain employs TRBV7-3 and TRBJ2-3; D not certain. V shed 5 bases and J shed 2 bases, with 8 bases lying between them. The CDR3 is 13 amino acids. Germline V gives CDR1 SGHTA, CDR2 FQGTGA. CDR3 sequence (DNA): TGTGCCAGCAGCCCAAGTCCCACAGATACGCAGTATTTT. Translating gives CASSPSPTDTQYF. The full variable domain, completed using reference TRBV7-3 and TRBJ2-3, is GAGVSQTPSNKVTEKGKYVELRCDPISGHTALYWYRQSLGQGPEFLIYFQGTGAADDSGLPNDRFFAVRPEGSVSTLKIQRTERGDSAVYLCASSPSPTDTQYFGPGTRLTVL.

The gene calls are TRBV18 and TRBJ2-2, with 7 bases that match TRBD2. Germline V lookup: CDR1 KGHSH, CDR2 LQKENI. V shed 3 bases and J 1 base; nucleotides not matched to a gene: 17. The CDR3 totals 20 residues. The DNA of the CDR3 is TGTGCCAGCTCACCGATTCCCCCCCTAGCGGAATCCAGGAACACCGGGGAGCTGTTTTTT. This translates into CASSPIPPLAESRNTGELFF.

The chain joins TRBV19 to TRBJ2-7; D is uncertain. This CDR3 is 14 amino acids long. V shed 5 bases and J shed 2 bases, with 13 bases lying between them. The germline V gene has CDR1 LNHDA and CDR2 SQIVND (reference sequence). CDR3 nucleotide sequence: TGTGCCAGTAGTGCACGCCCGGTAACCTACGAGCAGTACTTC. It yields the protein CASSARPVTYEQYF.

In regard to this clone: The junction departs from the called germline gene at one end, perhaps through a read error. J is TRBJ2-2 and V is TRBV27; 9 bases match TRBD1. This CDR3 spans 14 amino acids. Germline V CDR1 and CDR2: MNHEY, SMNVEV (reference sequence). The CDR3 nucleotides are TGTGCCACCAGTGGACAGGGGTACACCGGGGAGCTGTTTTTT. It codes for CATSGQGYTGELFF.

The V and J genes are TRBV19 and TRBJ2-1; no firm D call. Germline V gene sequence: CDR1 LNHDA, CDR2 SQIVND (reference sequence). Between the trimmed V and J ends, which lost 0 bases and 4 bases, there was a span of 10 bases. The CDR3 sequence is 15 residues long. CDR3 nucleotide sequence: TGTGCCAGTAGTATAGAGGGCAGCTATTACAATGAGCAGTTCTTC. Amino acid sequence: CASSIEGSYYNEQFF.

The chain couples TRBV6-1 to TRBJ2-7; 8 nucleotides match TRBD1. The ends lost 0 bases at V and 2 bases at J; junction bases unmatched: 6. The CDR3 length is 16 residues. Germline-derived CDR1 and CDR2 are MNHNS and SASEGT. The CDR3 loop reads CASSEATGTGPYEQYF. The CDR3, as DNA: TGTGCCAGCAGTGAAGCCACCGGGACAGGCCCCTACGAGCAGTACTTC.

The V and J genes are TRBV7-9 and TRBJ2-7; 8 bases align to TRBD1. In germline, CDR1 is SEHNR, CDR2 FQNEAQ (reference sequence). V lost 10 bases to trimming and J lost 0 bases; unmatched junction nucleotides: 5. This CDR3 has 13 amino acids. CDR3 region: CATTGTGSYEQYF. The CDR3 bases are TGTGCCACTACCGGGACAGGCTCCTACGAGCAGTACTTC.

This chain links TRBV5-1 with TRBJ1-2; TRBD1 is a possible D gene (6 bases). The germline V and J ends were trimmed by 0 bases and 3 bases, with 24 bases remaining between them. Germline values: CDR1 SGHRS, CDR2 YFSETQ. The CDR3 has 19 amino acids. This CDR3 reads CASSLAIYDQGPADYGYTF. DNA for the CDR3: TGCGCCAGCAGCTTGGCGATATATGATCAGGGGCCCGCGGACTATGGCTACACCTTC.

This sequence joins TRBV19 and TRBJ1-4; no definite D call. Germline V gives CDR1 LNHDA, CDR2 SQIVND (reference sequence). The CDR3 totals 15 residues. Trimming took 5 bases from V and 7 from J, leaving 17 bases between them. The CDR3 DNA reads TGTGCCAGTAGTCCTCCAGTGTCGGAGGTTGAAAAACTGTTTTTT. This sequence encodes CASSPPVSEVEKLFF.

This clone was recorded a few times. The chain combines TRBV9 with TRBJ2-7, with 7 bases fitting TRBD1. Germline CDR1 and CDR2: SGDLS and YYNGEE. V lost 4 bases and J lost 7; bases outside the gene matches: 11. The CDR3 is 14 amino acids. The CDR3 region has the DNA TGTGCCAGCAGCTCCCGGGACAGCCCGAGGGAGCAGTACTTC. Protein product: CASSSRDSPREQYF.

This chain connects TRBV4-2 to TRBJ2-3; 9 nucleotides line up with TRBD1. The CDR3 spans 14 residues. V trimming: 4 bases; J trimming: 7 bases; junction bases outside the gene matches: 6. Looked up from germline, CDR1 is LGHNA and CDR2 is YNFKEQ. CDR3 residues: CASSPGTGKHTQYF. The CDR3 DNA is TGTGCCAGCAGCCCCGGGACAGGGAAGCATACGCAGTATTTT.

The chain has TRBV7-3 and TRBJ2-3; tentatively, D is TRBD1 (5 bases). CDR3 size: 13 residues. CDR1 is SGHTA, CDR2 FQGTGA, per germline. V lost 5 bases and J 6 bases, leaving 12 bases between the germline ends. CDR3 in amino acids: CASSPHGADTQYF. The CDR3 coding sequence is TGTGCCAGCAGCCCTCATGGGGCCGATACGCAGTATTTT.